This passage covers 7 T cell receptor beta chains from one sample sequenced in a study of post-analysis software for immune sequencing data. Notes on the study in general: Controls had lower frequencies than patients of four or five TRBV segments, which included TRBV5-6, TRBV5-1 and TRBV20-1.

Their antigen targets remain unknown. Researchers reported that TCR beta cDNA libraries carried unique molecular identifiers. TCRdb passed the PCR reads through MiXCR, listing each CDR3 protein once. Of some 700,000 distinct CDR3 sequences in the sample, around 60% are singletons; the top ten hold around 11%. Material: blood. The origin of the receptors is a girl aged 2-10 years with multiple sclerosis.

This clonotype was detected only once. The chain carries TRBV10-2 and TRBJ2-1, with D perhaps being TRBD1 or TRBD2 (5 bases each). From germline, CDR1 is WSHSY and CDR2 SAAADI. This CDR3 region has 14 residues. V shed 4 bases and J shed 7 bases, with 14 bases lying between them. The CDR3 DNA reads as TGCGCCAGCAGTGGGGTGGGGGAAAGGAATGAGCAGTTCTTC. It translates to CASSGVGERNEQFF.

This clonotype was detected only a few times. This rearrangement joins TRBV29-1 to TRBJ1-2, with a tentative D call TRBD1 (6 bases). This CDR3 has 12 residues. Germline-derived CDR1 and CDR2 are SQVTM and ANQGSEA. V gave up 5 bases and J gave up 7 bases, with 14 bases separating them. The DNA of the CDR3 is TGCAGCGTTACAGACAGGACTATTGGCTACACCTTC. As protein: CSVTDRTIGYTF. Combining the CDR3 with reference TRBV29-1 and TRBJ1-2 gives the whole variable domain SAVISQKPSRDICQRGTSLTIQCQVDSQVTMMFWYRQQPGQSLTLIATANQGSEATYESGFVIDKFPISRPNLTFSTLTVSNMSPEDSSIYLCSVTDRTIGYTFGSGTRLTVV.

This clonotype has a single count. Mismatch with germline at one junction end may stem from a read error. The chain couples TRBV20-1 to TRBJ2-3; D is unresolved. This CDR3 has 13 residues. CDR1 is DFQATT and CDR2 is SNEGSKA in the germline V gene (reference sequence). CDR3 protein: CSARAARTDTRYF. The CDR3 nucleotides read TGCAGTGCTAGAGCCGCCCGCACAGATACGCGGTATTTT.

The CDR3 loop is CASSFSPTGRDADTQYF. CDR3 DNA: TGTGCCAGCAGCTTCTCCCCGACAGGGAGGGACGCAGATACGCAGTATTTT. The chain employs TRBV7-9 and TRBJ2-3, with D possibly called TRBD1 or TRBD2 (7 bases each). Trimming stripped 3 bases from V and 4 bases from J, with 20 bases between. This CDR3 is 17 amino acids long. CDR1 and CDR2 (germline): SEHNR, FQNEAQ (reference sequence).

The chain carries TRBV10-2 and TRBJ2-7; 8 nucleotides align to TRBD1. The CDR3 is made up of 14 amino acids. The germline V gene encodes CDR1 WSHSY and CDR2 SAAADI. The ends lost 8 bases at V and 1 base at J; junction bases unmatched: 7. The CDR3 protein is CASGPRGQSYEQYF. The DNA for the CDR3 is TGCGCCAGCGGACCCAGGGGGCAATCCTACGAGCAGTACTTC.

J is TRBJ2-3 and V is TRBV4-1; tentative D call: TRBD1 (6 bases). CDR3 size: 13 residues. The germline CDR1 and CDR2 sequences are MGHRA and YSYEKL. Trimming took 4 bases from V and 6 from J, leaving 11 bases between them. CDR3 in amino acids: CASSLGQSDTQYF. The DNA for the CDR3 is TGCGCCAGCAGCCTCGGACAGTCTGATACGCAGTATTTT.

The table lists this clonotype with a few counts. The V call is TRBV20-1, the J call TRBJ2-3; possible D gene TRBD2, 5 bases. This CDR3 contains 13 residues. Germline CDR1 reads DFQATT; CDR2 reads SNEGSKA (reference sequence). V was shortened by 6 bases and J by 2 bases, with 12 bases between the two germline ends. The CDR3 protein is CSATHGVTDTQYF. As DNA, the CDR3 is TGCAGTGCCACTCACGGGGTCACAGATACGCAGTATTTT.